One sample yielded the 24 T cell receptor beta chains listed below, sequenced in a study of control samples from healthy donors and cancer patients. Generated by immunoSEQ multiplex PCR, the TCRdb table keeps only in-frame clones and is missing some. The sample lists some 410,000 clones; about 93% were seen once. Material for sequencing was PBMCs. The receptors shown here come from a middle-aged man with head and neck cancer.

This clone was seen a single time. J is TRBJ2-7 and V is TRBV5-4; the match to TRBD2 covers 7 bases. CDR3 length: 15 amino acids. The ends lost 1 base at V and 4 bases at J; junction bases unmatched: 8. Germline CDR1 is SGHNT and CDR2 is YYREEE (reference sequence). CDR3: CASSLSSGKGYEQYF. The CDR3 DNA sequence: TGTGCCAGCAGCTTGAGCAGCGGGAAAGGGTACGAGCAGTACTTC. Supplemented by reference TRBV5-4 and TRBJ2-7, the full variable domain reads ETGVTQSPTHLIKTRGQQVTLRCSSQSGHNTVSWYQQALGQGPQFIFQYYREEENGRGNFPPRFSGLQFPNYSSELNVNALELDDSALYLCASSLSSGKGYEQYFGPGTRLTVT.

This clone appeared once. The rearrangement links TRBV6-5 to TRBJ1-4; perhaps TRBD1 as D (5 bases). From germline, CDR1 is MNHEY and CDR2 SVGAGI. This CDR3 spans 14 amino acids. V was cut by 3 bases and J by 7 bases, with 12 bases left in between. CDR3 residues: CASSYGGTAEKLFF. DNA for the CDR3: TGTGCCAGCAGTTATGGAGGGACGGCTGAAAAACTGTTTTTT.

V gene TRBV28 combines with J gene TRBJ1-3; TRBD1 agrees at 9 bases. V trimming: 3 bases; J trimming: 8 bases; junction bases outside the gene matches: 8. The CDR3 sequence is 15 residues long. The germline CDR1 and CDR2 sequences are MDHEN and SYDVKM. DNA of the CDR3: TGTGCCAGCAGTTTCCCCCGGAGGACAGGGGACACCATATATTTT. As protein: CASSFPRRTGDTIYF.

V gene TRBV7-2 combines with J gene TRBJ2-3; 9 bases are shared with TRBD1. The CDR3 has 16 amino acids. The V gene end was trimmed by 4 bases and the J gene end by 3 bases; junction bases not matched to a gene: 8. Looked up from germline, CDR1 is SGHTA and CDR2 is FQGNSA. CDR3 sequence reads: CASSSVGTGWTDTQYF. In DNA, the CDR3 is TGTGCCAGCAGCTCGGTAGGGACAGGGTGGACAGATACGCAGTATTTT. Filled out from reference TRBV7-2 and TRBJ2-3, the complete variable domain reads GAGVSQSPSNKVTEKGKDVELRCDPISGHTALYWYRQSLGQGLEFLIYFQGNSAPDKSGLPSDRFSAERTGGSVSTLTIQRTQQEDSAVYLCASSSVGTGWTDTQYFGPGTRLTVL.

The chain links TRBV10-1 to TRBJ2-2; TRBD2 agrees at 8 bases. V gave up 6 bases and J gave up 0 bases; unmatched junction bases: 3. CDR3 length equals 15 residues. The V gene's germline CDR1 is WNHNN and CDR2 SYGVQD (reference sequence). The CDR3 is CASSTSGANTGELFF. The CDR3 coding sequence is TGCGCCAGCAGCACTAGCGGCGCGAACACCGGGGAGCTGTTTTTT.

V usage is TRBV5-1 and J usage is TRBJ1-4, with a weak D call TRBD1 (5 bases). This CDR3 spans 15 amino acids. The V and J ends lost 5 bases and 2 bases respectively, with 13 bases between them. CDR1 and CDR2 from the germline V gene are SGHRS and YFSETQ. CDR3 nucleotides: TGCGCCAGCAGGTTCACAGGCGTTACTAATGAAAAACTGTTTTTT. It yields the protein CASRFTGVTNEKLFF.

A word on this clone: Other DNA variants within this sample encode the same CDR3. This chain links TRBV7-2 with TRBJ1-1, with D hard to call. V lost 2 bases and J lost 1, with 5 bases in between. Germline values: CDR1 SGHTA, CDR2 FQGNSA. This CDR3 comprises 13 residues. CDR3 DNA: TGTGCCAGCAGCTTAACGGAGAACACTGAAGCTTTCTTT. This translates into CASSLTENTEAFF.

This clone was recorded once. The CDR3 DNA reads TGTGCCAGTAGCCGACCTTGGAATTCACCCCTCCACTTT. Its translation is CASSRPWNSPLHF. The chain is built from TRBV19 and TRBJ1-6; D remains ambiguous. The V gene lost 6 bases and the J gene lost 7 bases, with 10 bases spanning the gap. CDR1 and CDR2 from the germline V gene are LNHDA and SQIVND (reference sequence). This CDR3 spans 13 amino acids.

J is TRBJ2-1 and V is TRBV5-1; 11 nucleotides line up with TRBD1. CDR3 length equals 15 residues. Germline CDR1 reads SGHRS; CDR2 reads YFSETQ. V gave up 0 bases and J gave up 5 bases; unmatched junction bases: 1. CDR3: CASSLEGQGDNEQFF. DNA for the CDR3: TGCGCCAGCAGCTTGGAGGGACAGGGGGACAATGAGCAGTTCTTC.

The chain couples TRBV14 to TRBJ1-2; no definite D call. Germline loops: CDR1 SGHDN, CDR2 FVKESK. The CDR3 has 13 amino acids. V was pared by 4 bases and J by 1 base, with 7 bases between. The chain's CDR3 is CASSPALNYGYTF. The CDR3 DNA follows: TGTGCCAGCAGCCCCGCACTTAACTATGGCTACACCTTC.

J is TRBJ1-2 and V is TRBV6-5; perhaps TRBD1 as D (6 bases). The V and J ends lost 2 bases and 2 bases respectively, with 6 bases between them. This CDR3 has 13 amino acids. The germline gives CDR1 MNHEY, CDR2 SVGAGI. CDR3 DNA: TGTGCCAGCAGTTACGGACAGAACTATGGCTACACCTTC. Protein sequence: CASSYGQNYGYTF.

V and J are TRBV9 and TRBJ2-2; D call uncertain. The V gene lost 4 bases and the J gene lost 6 bases, with 16 bases spanning the gap. Looked up from germline, CDR1 is SGDLS and CDR2 is YYNGEE. This CDR3 has 15 residues. The CDR3 loop is CASSPTGPPPGELFF. The CDR3 coding sequence is TGTGCCAGCAGCCCAACTGGCCCCCCACCCGGGGAGCTGTTTTTT.

The chain combines TRBV12-5 with TRBJ2-7; the D is unclear. Germline CDR1 is LGHNT and CDR2 is FRNRAP. Deletions cut 1 base from V and 3 bases from J, with 1 base between. The CDR3 contains 11 residues. This chain's CDR3 is CASGLGYEQYF. As DNA, the CDR3 is TGTGCTAGTGGTTTGGGCTACGAGCAGTACTTC.

This chain connects TRBV5-6 to TRBJ1-5; D remains unclear. V dropped 4 bases and J dropped 7 bases, with 15 bases sitting between them. The CDR3 extends over 14 amino acids. Germline V lookup: CDR1 SGHDT, CDR2 YYEEEE. The CDR3 nucleotides read TGTGCCAGCAGCCCCGGGTCAGGTAGCCAGCCCCAGCATTTT. This translates into CASSPGSGSQPQHF.

As to this clone: Other DNA sequences in the same sample also yield this CDR3. V and J are TRBV6-2 or TRBV6-3 and TRBJ1-5; D uncertain. Trimming took off 6 bases at V and 0 bases at J, with 9 bases between the two ends. This CDR3 region has 14 residues. Per germline, CDR1 MNHEY and CDR2 SVGEGT. The CDR3 sequence: CASSWTVSNQPQHF. CDR3 coding DNA: TGTGCCAGCAGCTGGACGGTTAGCAATCAGCCCCAGCATTTT.

The V and J genes are TRBV7-2 and TRBJ1-2; perhaps TRBD1 as D (5 bases). Trimming shortened V by 3 bases and J by 7 bases, and 21 bases separated the two germline ends. The V gene's germline CDR1 is SGHTA and CDR2 FQGNSA. The CDR3 contains 16 residues. The CDR3 loop reads CASSFESGAGLPGYTF. Here the CDR3 DNA reads TGTGCCAGCAGCTTTGAATCTGGGGCAGGGCTTCCTGGCTACACCTTC.

The CDR3 spells CASSQTGRDQPQHF. The CDR3 DNA reads as TGTGCCAGCAGCCAGACAGGGCGAGATCAGCCCCAGCATTTT. The J gene is TRBJ1-5, the V gene TRBV3-1 (or the pseudogene TRBV3-2), with TRBD1 matching 7 bases. The CDR3 covers 14 residues. Germline CDR1 reads LGHDT; CDR2 reads YNNKEL (reference sequence). V dropped 3 bases and J dropped 5; count of bases not matched to a gene: 4.

This clone has just a few counts. CDR3 nucleotides: TGTGCCAGCAGCTCGGGACACCGATCTGGAAACACCATATATTTT. Translated: CASSSGHRSGNTIYF. This chain links TRBV28 with TRBJ1-3, with D tentatively TRBD1 (6 bases). CDR1 is MDHEN, CDR2 SYDVKM, per germline. Trimming shortened V by 6 bases and J by 1 base, and 13 bases separated the two germline ends. CDR3 length: 15 amino acids. Full variable domain (outside the CDR3, taken from reference TRBV28 and TRBJ1-3): DVKVTQSSRYLVKRTGEKVFLECVQDMDHENMFWYRQDPGLGLRLIYFSYDVKMKEKGDIPEGYSVSREKKERFSLILESASTNQTSMYLCASSSGHRSGNTIYFGEGSWLTVV.

The CDR3 coding sequence is TGTGCCATCAGTGAGTCGGGGGGGACAGGGATTAACAATGAGCAGTTCTTC. This gives the protein CAISESGGTGINNEQFF. The V and J genes are TRBV10-3 and TRBJ2-1; TRBD1 agrees at 9 bases. The ends lost 0 bases at V and 5 bases at J; junction bases unmatched: 8. This CDR3 has 17 residues. In germline, CDR1 is ENHRY, CDR2 SYGVKD.

The chain employs TRBV6-5 and TRBJ1-2; 11 positions match TRBD1. Germline V lookup: CDR1 MNHEY, CDR2 SVGAGI. With V trimmed by 7 bases and J by 3 bases, 7 bases remained unmatched. This CDR3 contains 15 residues. The CDR3 sequence: CASTPWGQGDYGYTF. The CDR3, as DNA: TGTGCCAGCACCCCCTGGGGACAGGGGGACTATGGCTACACCTTC.

The V gene is TRBV7-8, the J gene TRBJ2-3; D gene uncertain. Trimming pared 1 base from V and 1 base from J, leaving 12 bases between. There are 16 residues in the CDR3. Looked up from germline, CDR1 is SGHVS and CDR2 is FQNEAQ. The CDR3: CASSLVGLFGTDTQYF. In DNA form, the CDR3 reads TGTGCCAGCAGCTTAGTGGGCCTGTTCGGCACAGATACGCAGTATTTT.

The chain links TRBV18 to TRBJ1-1; D remains ambiguous. From germline, CDR1 is KGHSH and CDR2 LQKENI. The V gene lost 0 bases and the J gene lost 1 base, with 6 bases spanning the gap. The CDR3 consists of 14 residues. DNA for the CDR3: TGTGCCAGCTCACCACCGTCGGGGAACACTGAAGCTTTCTTT. This translates into CASSPPSGNTEAFF.

This clone has only one observation. This rearrangement joins TRBV7-9 to TRBJ1-4, with a possible D match to TRBD1 (5 bases). CDR1 and CDR2 (germline): SEHNR, FQNEAQ (reference sequence). V was shortened by 3 bases and J by 4 bases, with 6 bases between the two germline ends. The CDR3 has 13 amino acids. The CDR3 reads CASSFGGNEKLFF. CDR3 bases: TGTGCCAGCAGCTTTGGGGGTAATGAAAAACTGTTTTTT.

The V gene is TRBV7-8, the J gene TRBJ1-1; tentative D call: TRBD1 (5 bases). The CDR3 is 12 amino acids. Germline lookup yields CDR1 SGHVS and CDR2 FQNEAQ. V shed 9 bases and J shed 0 bases, with 8 bases lying between them. The CDR3 region has the DNA TGTGCCAGTATGGGGGTGAACACTGAAGCTTTCTTT. Amino acid sequence: CASMGVNTEAFF. The full variable domain, in which reference TRBV7-8 and TRBJ1-1 provide the parts outside the CDR3, is GAGVSQSPRYKVAKRGQDVALRCDPISGHVSLFWYQQALGQGPEFLTYFQNEAQLDKSGLPSDRFFAERPEGSVSTLKIQRTQQEDSAVYLCASMGVNTEAFFGQGTRLTVV.